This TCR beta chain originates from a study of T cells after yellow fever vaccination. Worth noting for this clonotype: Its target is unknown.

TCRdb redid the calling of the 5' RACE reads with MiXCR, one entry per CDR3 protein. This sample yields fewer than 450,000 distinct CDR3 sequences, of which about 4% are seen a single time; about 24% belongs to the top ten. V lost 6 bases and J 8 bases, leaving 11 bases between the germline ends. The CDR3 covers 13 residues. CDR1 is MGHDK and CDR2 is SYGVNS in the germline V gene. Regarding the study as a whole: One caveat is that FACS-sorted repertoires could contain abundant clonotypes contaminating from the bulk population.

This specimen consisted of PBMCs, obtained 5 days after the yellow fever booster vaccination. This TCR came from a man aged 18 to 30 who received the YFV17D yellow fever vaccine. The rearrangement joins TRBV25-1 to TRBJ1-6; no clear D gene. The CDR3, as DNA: TGTGCCAGCAGGCGAGGCACTGATTCACCCCTCCACTTT. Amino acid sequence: CASRRGTDSPLHF.